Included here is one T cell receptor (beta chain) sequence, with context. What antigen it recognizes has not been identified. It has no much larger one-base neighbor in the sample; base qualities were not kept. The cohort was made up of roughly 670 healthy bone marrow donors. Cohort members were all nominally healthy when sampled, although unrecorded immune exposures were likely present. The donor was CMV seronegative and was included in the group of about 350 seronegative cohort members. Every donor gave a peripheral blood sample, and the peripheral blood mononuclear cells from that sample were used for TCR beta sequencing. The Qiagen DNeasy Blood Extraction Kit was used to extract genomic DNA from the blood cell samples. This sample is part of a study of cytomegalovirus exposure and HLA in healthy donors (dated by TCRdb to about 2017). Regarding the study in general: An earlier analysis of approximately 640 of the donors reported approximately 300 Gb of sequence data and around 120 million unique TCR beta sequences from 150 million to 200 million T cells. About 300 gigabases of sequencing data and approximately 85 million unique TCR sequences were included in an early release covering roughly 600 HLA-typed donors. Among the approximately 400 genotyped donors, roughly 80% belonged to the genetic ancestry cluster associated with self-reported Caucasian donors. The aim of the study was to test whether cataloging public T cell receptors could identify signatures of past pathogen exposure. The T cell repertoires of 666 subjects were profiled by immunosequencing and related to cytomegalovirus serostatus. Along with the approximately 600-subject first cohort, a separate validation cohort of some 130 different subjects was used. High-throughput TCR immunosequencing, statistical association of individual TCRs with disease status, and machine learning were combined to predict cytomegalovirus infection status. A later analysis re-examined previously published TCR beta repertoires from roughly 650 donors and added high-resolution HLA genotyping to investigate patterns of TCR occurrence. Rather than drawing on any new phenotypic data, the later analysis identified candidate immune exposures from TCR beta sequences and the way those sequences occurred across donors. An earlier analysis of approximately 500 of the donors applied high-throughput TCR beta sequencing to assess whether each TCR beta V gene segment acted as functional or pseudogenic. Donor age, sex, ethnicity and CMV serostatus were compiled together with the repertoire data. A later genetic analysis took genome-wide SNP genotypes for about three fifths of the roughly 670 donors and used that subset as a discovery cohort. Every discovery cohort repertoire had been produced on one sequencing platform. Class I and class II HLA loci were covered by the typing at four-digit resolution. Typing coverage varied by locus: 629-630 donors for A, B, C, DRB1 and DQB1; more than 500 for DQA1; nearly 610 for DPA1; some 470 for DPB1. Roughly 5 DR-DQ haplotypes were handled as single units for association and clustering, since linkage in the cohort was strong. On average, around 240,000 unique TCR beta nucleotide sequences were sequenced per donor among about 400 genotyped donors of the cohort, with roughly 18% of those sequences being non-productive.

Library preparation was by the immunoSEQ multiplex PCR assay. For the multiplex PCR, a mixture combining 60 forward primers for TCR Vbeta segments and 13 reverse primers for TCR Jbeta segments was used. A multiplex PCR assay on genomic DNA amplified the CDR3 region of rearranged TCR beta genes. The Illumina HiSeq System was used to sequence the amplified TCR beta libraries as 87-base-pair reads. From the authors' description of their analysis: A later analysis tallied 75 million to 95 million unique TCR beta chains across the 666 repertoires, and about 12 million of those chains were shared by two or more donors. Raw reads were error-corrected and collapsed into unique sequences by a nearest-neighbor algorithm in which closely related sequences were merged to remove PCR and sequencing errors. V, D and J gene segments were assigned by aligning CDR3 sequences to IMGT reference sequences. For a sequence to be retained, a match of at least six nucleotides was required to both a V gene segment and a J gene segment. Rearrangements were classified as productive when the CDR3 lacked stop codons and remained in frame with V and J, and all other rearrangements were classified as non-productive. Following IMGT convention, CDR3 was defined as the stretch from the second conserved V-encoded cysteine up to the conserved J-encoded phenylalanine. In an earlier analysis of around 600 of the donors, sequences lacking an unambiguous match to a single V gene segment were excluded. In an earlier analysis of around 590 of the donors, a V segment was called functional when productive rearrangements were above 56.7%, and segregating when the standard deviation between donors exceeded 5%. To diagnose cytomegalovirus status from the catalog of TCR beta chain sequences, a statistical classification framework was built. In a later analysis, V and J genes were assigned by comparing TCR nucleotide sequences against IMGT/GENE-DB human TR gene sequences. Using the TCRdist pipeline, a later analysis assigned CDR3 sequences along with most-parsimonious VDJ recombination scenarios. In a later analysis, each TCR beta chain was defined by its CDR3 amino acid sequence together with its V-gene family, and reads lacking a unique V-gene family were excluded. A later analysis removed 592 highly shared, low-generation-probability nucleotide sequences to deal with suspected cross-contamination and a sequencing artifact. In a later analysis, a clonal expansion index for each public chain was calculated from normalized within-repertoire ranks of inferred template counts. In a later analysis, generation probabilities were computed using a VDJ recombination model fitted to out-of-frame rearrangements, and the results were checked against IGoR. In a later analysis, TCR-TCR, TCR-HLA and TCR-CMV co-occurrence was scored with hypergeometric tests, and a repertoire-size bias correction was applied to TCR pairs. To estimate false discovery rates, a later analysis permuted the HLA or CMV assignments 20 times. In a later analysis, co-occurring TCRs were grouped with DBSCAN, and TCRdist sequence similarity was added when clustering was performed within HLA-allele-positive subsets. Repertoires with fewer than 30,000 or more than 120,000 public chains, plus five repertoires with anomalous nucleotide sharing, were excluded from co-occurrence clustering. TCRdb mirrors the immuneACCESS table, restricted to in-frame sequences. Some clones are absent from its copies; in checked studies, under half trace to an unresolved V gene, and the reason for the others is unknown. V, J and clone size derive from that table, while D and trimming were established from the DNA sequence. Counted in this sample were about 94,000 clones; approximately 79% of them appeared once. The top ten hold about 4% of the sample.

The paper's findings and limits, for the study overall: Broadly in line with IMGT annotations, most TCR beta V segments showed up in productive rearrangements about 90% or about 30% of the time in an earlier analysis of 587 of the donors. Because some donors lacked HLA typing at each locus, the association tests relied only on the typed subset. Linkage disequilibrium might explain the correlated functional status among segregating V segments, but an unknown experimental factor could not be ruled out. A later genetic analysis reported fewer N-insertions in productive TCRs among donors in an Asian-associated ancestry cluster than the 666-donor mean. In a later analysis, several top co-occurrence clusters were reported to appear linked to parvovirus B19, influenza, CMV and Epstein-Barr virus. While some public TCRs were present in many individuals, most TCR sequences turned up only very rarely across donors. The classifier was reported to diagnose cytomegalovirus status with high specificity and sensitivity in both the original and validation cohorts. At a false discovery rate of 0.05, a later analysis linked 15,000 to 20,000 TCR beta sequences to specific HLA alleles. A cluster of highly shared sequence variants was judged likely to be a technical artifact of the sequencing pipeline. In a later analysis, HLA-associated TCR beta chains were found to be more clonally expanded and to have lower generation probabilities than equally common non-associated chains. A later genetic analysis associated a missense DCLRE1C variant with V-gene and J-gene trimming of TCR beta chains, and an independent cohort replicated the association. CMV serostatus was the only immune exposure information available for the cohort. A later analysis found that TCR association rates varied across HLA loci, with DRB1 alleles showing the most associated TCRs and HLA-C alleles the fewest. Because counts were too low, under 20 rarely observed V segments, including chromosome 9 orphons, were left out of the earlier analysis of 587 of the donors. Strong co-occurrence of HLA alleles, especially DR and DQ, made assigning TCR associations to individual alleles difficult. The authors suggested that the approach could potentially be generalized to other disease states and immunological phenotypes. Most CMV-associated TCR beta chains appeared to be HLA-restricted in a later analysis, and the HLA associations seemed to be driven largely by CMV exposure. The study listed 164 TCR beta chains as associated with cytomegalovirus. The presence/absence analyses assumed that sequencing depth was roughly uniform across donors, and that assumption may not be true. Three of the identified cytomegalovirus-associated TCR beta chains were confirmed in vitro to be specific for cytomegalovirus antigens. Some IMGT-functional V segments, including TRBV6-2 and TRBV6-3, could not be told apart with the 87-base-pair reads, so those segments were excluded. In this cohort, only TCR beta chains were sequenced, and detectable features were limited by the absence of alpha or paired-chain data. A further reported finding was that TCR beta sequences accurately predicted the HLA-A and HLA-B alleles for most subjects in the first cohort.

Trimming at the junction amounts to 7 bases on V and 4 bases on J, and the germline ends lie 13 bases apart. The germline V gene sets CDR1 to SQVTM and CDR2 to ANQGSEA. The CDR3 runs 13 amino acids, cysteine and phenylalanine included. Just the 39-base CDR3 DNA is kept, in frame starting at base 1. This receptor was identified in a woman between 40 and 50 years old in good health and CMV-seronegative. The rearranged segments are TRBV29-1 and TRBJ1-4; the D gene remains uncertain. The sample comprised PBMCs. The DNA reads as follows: TGCAGCGCCCTTGGAGAGTATAATGAAAAACTGTTTTTT. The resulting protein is CSALGEYNEKLFF.